The next 9 T cell receptor beta chains were all read from a single sample in a study of blood T cell repertoires in COVID-19. Sequencing used immunoSEQ multiplex PCR; TCRdb keeps in-frame clones, though not all of them. The sample contains about 45,000 clones, roughly nine tenths of which appear only once. Sequenced: peripheral blood. The receptors come from a human donor in a cohort sampled during active COVID-19.

This rearrangement joins TRBV11-2 to TRBJ1-3, with 9 bases matching TRBD1. V lost 5 bases, J lost 2 bases, and 13 bases stayed unmatched. The CDR3 sequence is 18 residues long. Germline V CDR1 and CDR2: SGHAT, FQNNGV. The DNA of the CDR3 is TGTGCCAGCAGCATAAACAGGGGGCGCTTGGATACTGGAAACACCATATATTTT. This sequence encodes CASSINRGRLDTGNTIYF.

The chain combines TRBV5-1 with TRBJ2-5; D perhaps matches TRBD1 (6 bases). This CDR3 contains 14 residues. Per the germline V gene, CDR1 is SGHRS and CDR2 is YFSETQ. The V gene lost 4 bases and the J gene lost 5 bases, with 15 bases spanning the gap. In DNA, the CDR3 is TGCGCCAGCAGCCAACGAACAGGGTTGGAGACCCAGTACTTC. Translation: CASSQRTGLETQYF.

There are a few counts of this clone. The chain carries TRBV19 and TRBJ1-1; D is unclear. Germline-derived CDR1 and CDR2 are LNHDA and SQIVND (reference sequence). This CDR3 is built from 12 residues. Trimming shortened V by 2 bases and J by 2 bases, and 3 bases separated the two germline ends. In nucleotides, the CDR3 is TGTGCCAGTAGTATACAAAACACTGAAGCTTTCTTT. Protein: CASSIQNTEAFF.

The J gene is TRBJ2-7, the V gene TRBV4-1; no clear D gene. The V gene's germline CDR1 is MGHRA and CDR2 YSYEKL. The CDR3 totals 13 residues. Trimming stripped 3 bases from V and 2 bases from J, with 8 bases between. The CDR3 sequence: CASSHGRTYEQYF. The CDR3 DNA reads as TGCGCCAGCAGCCATGGGCGAACCTACGAGCAGTACTTC.

The chain combines TRBV6-2 or TRBV6-3 with TRBJ1-5, with a tentative D call TRBD1 (6 bases). With 0 bases removed from V and 6 bases from J, the gap between germline ends came to 12 bases. The germline CDR1 and CDR2 sequences are MNHEY and SVGEGT. CDR3 length: 15 residues. The DNA for the CDR3 is TGTGCCAGCAGTTACTCGATGCAGGGGAGTCAGCCCCAGCATTTT. Translation gives CASSYSMQGSQPQHF.

This chain uses TRBV19 with TRBJ2-7; 10 bases fit TRBD1. The ends lost 5 bases at V and 1 base at J; junction bases unmatched: 8. CDR1 is LNHDA, CDR2 SQIVND, per germline (reference sequence). The CDR3 consists of 16 residues. The CDR3 loop is CASSRTGTGASYEQYF. The DNA of the CDR3 is TGTGCCAGTAGTCGAACCGGGACAGGGGCGTCCTACGAGCAGTACTTC.

The chain links TRBV20-1 to TRBJ1-1; D call uncertain. The germline V and J ends were trimmed by 3 bases and 7 bases, with 6 bases remaining between them. The CDR3 sequence is 10 residues long. Germline V CDR1 and CDR2: DFQATT, SNEGSKA (reference sequence). The CDR3 bases are TGCAGTGCTAGCGCAGGTGAAGCTTTCTTT. Amino acids: CSASAGEAFF.

This clone was seen a few times. The genes are TRBV9 and TRBJ2-7, with D tentatively TRBD2 (6 bases). Germline V gene sequence: CDR1 SGDLS, CDR2 YYNGEE. The CDR3 runs 16 residues. The germline V and J ends were trimmed by 0 bases and 1 base, with 14 bases remaining between them. The CDR3 region has the DNA TGTGCCAGCAGCGTAGATCCCGCTAGCGCGTCCTACGAGCAGTACTTC. Translation: CASSVDPASASYEQYF.

V is TRBV7-9 and J is TRBJ1-2; the D gene is possibly TRBD1 (5 bases). Germline assignment: CDR1 SEHNR and CDR2 FQNEAQ (reference sequence). Between the trimmed V and J ends, which lost 4 bases and 1 base, there was a span of 19 bases. This CDR3 is built from 17 residues. The chain's CDR3 is CASSSPSYGGVNYGYTF. CDR3 DNA sequence: TGTGCCAGCAGCTCCCCGTCATATGGGGGGGTTAACTATGGCTACACCTTC.